The 14 T cell receptor beta chains below all came from one sample that was sequenced in a study of shared clonotypes between healthy human individuals. Produced via immunoSEQ multiplex PCR; TCRdb's table is partial and in-frame only. The profile shows about 1 million clones, roughly 80% of them singletons. Sequenced material: memory CD4+ T cells sorted from blood. Subset defined: CD45RA-negative fraction. These receptors came from a man aged 18 to 30 in good health.

Notes on this clone: A junction end diverges from the germline sequence, so it may reflect a read error. V usage is TRBV6-5 and J usage is TRBJ1-2; TRBD1 matches 7 bases. The CDR3 totals 15 residues. Germline values: CDR1 MNHEY, CDR2 SVGAGI. CDR3 sequence: CASSYDRARGTYLLF. CDR3 nucleotide sequence: TGTGCCAGCAGTTACGATCGTGCCAGGGGGACCTATTTACTCTTC.

This clone was found a few times. This CDR3 is CASSRRGGDSTDTQYF. The CDR3 DNA reads TGTGCCAGCAGCAGAAGAGGCGGGGATAGCACAGATACGCAGTATTTT. The chain is built from TRBV7-3 and TRBJ2-3, with D maybe TRBD2 (6 bases). V was clipped by 5 bases and J by 0 bases, with 15 bases between them. Germline V gives CDR1 SGHTA, CDR2 FQGTGA. CDR3 length: 16 amino acids.

This clone was detected only once. The genes are TRBV6-5 and TRBJ2-3; no definite D call. Germline CDR1 and CDR2: MNHEY and SVGAGI. V dropped 5 bases and J dropped 9 bases, with 12 bases sitting between them. The CDR3 extends over 12 amino acids. The CDR3 is CASSGLVGTQYF. CDR3 coding DNA: TGTGCCAGCAGTGGTTTGGTGGGGACGCAGTATTTT.

The rearrangement links TRBV10-2 to TRBJ1-5, with 7 positions matching TRBD1. CDR1 is WSHSY, CDR2 SAAADI, per germline. Unmatched junction bases numbered 5, after V lost 4 bases and J lost 2 bases. This CDR3 is built from 15 residues. The CDR3 nucleotides are TGCGCCAGCAGTGGACAGGGCAAGGGCAATCAGCCCCAGCATTTT. This encodes CASSGQGKGNQPQHF.

This rearrangement joins TRBV6-1 to TRBJ2-1, with D possibly being TRBD1 or TRBD2 (5 bases each). The V and J ends lost 3 bases and 3 bases respectively, with 12 bases between them. Germline CDR1 MNHNS, CDR2 SASEGT. The CDR3 runs to 15 residues. CDR3 sequence reads: CASSEVGRDYNEQFF. The CDR3 bases are TGTGCCAGCAGTGAGGTGGGACGGGACTACAATGAGCAGTTCTTC.

J is TRBJ1-5 and V is TRBV2, with 8 bases identical to TRBD1. The CDR3 runs 14 residues. The ends lost 4 bases at V and 4 bases at J; junction bases unmatched: 3. The germline V gene has CDR1 SNHLY and CDR2 FYNNEI. CDR3 residues: CASSGDRLNQPQHF. CDR3 in DNA: TGTGCCAGCAGTGGGGACAGGCTTAATCAGCCCCAGCATTTT.

This clone was seen repeatedly, ten times or more. The gene calls are TRBV19 and TRBJ1-5, with TRBD1 identical over 8 bases. J lost 2 bases, V lost 6 bases, and 6 bases had no gene match. CDR3 length: 15 residues. Germline values: CDR1 LNHDA, CDR2 SQIVND (reference sequence). The CDR3 DNA follows: TGTGCCAGTAGACCGACAGGGGCAGGCAATCAGCCCCAGCATTTT. Translation: CASRPTGAGNQPQHF.

This clone has just a few counts. This chain connects TRBV6-1 to TRBJ2-3; 9 bases are shared with TRBD1. The ends lost 8 bases at V and 2 bases at J; junction bases unmatched: 8. The germline V gene has CDR1 MNHNS and CDR2 SASEGT. The CDR3 totals 15 residues. The CDR3 coding sequence is TGTGCCAGCGGCCAGGGACAGGGCCCCACAGATACGCAGTATTTT. It translates to CASGQGQGPTDTQYF.

Notes on this clone: The same CDR3 can be traced to other DNA sequences in this sample. The CDR3 spells CAWSVGGGSETQYF. For the CDR3, the DNA is TGTGCCTGGAGTGTAGGAGGGGGCTCAGAGACCCAGTACTTC. The V and J genes are TRBV30 and TRBJ2-5, with D possibly being TRBD1 (7 bases). The CDR3 has 14 residues. The germline V gene has CDR1 GTSNPN and CDR2 SVGIG (reference sequence). V was cut by 0 bases and J by 4 bases, with 12 bases left in between.

CDR3 sequence (DNA): TGTGCCAGCAGTCCAGGAAAAGGTTTAAGCCAGCCCCAGCATTTT. This encodes CASSPGKGLSQPQHF. The rearrangement uses TRBV6-6 and TRBJ1-5; no reliable D call. Germline V gene lookup returns CDR1 MNHNY and CDR2 SVGAGI (reference sequence). The V gene lost 5 bases and the J gene lost 7 bases, with 18 bases spanning the gap. The CDR3 runs 15 residues.

The chain joins TRBV11-2 to TRBJ2-7; no clear D gene. CDR1 and CDR2 (germline): SGHAT, FQNNGV. Trimming pared 0 bases from V and 0 bases from J, leaving 6 bases between. The CDR3 spans 14 residues. CDR3: CASSLDYNSYEQYF. Here the CDR3 DNA reads TGTGCCAGCAGCTTAGATTACAACTCCTACGAGCAGTACTTC.

A remark on this clone: Within the sample, other DNA sequences also encode this same CDR3. The chain employs TRBV28 and TRBJ1-5, with 8 bases aligning to TRBD1. The CDR3 has 14 amino acids. Germline V gene sequence: CDR1 MDHEN, CDR2 SYDVKM. V shed 5 bases and J 4 bases; nucleotides not matched to a gene: 4. DNA for the CDR3: TGTGCCAGCAGTCTACGACAGGGGAATCAGCCCCAGCATTTT. Protein: CASSLRQGNQPQHF.

The rearrangement links TRBV19 to TRBJ1-5; 7 positions agree with TRBD1. The V gene end was trimmed by 4 bases and the J gene end by 6 bases; junction bases not matched to a gene: 9. Germline V gives CDR1 LNHDA, CDR2 SQIVND (reference sequence). The CDR3 has 15 amino acids. CDR3 protein: CASSTRQGRSQPQHF. The CDR3 coding sequence is TGTGCCAGTAGTACCCGACAGGGCCGGAGTCAGCCCCAGCATTTT.

Only a few counts were recorded for this clone. The V call is TRBV7-8, the J call TRBJ1-1, with TRBD1 as a possible D gene (5 bases). The CDR3 runs 13 residues. Between the trimmed V and J ends, which lost 0 bases and 8 bases, there was a span of 10 bases. Germline CDR1 reads SGHVS; CDR2 reads FQNEAQ. The CDR3 DNA follows: TGTGCCAGCAGCTTAGCGGGCAGGGAGGAAGCTTTCTTT. Translation gives CASSLAGREEAFF.